These 10 T cell receptor beta chains were all obtained from the same sample, sequenced in a study of T-cell reconstitution after alpha-beta-depleted transplantation in children. A library of TCRbeta sequences, prepared with unique molecular identifiers, was generated. TCRdb used MiXCR to reprocess the PCR reads, holding one entry per CDR3 protein. The sample has over 150,000 distinct CDR3 sequences, roughly 7% seen once; the top ten hold just over 5.5%. Material: PBMCs, obtained before TCRalphabeta/CD19-depleted stem cell transplant. Every receptor here comes from a boy aged 2 to 10 with acute lymphoblastic leukemia, due to receive a stem cell transplant.

Ten or more counts support this clonotype. This sequence joins TRBV5-5 and TRBJ2-1, with a tentative D call TRBD2 (6 bases). Germline V CDR1 and CDR2: SGHKS, YYEKEE (reference sequence). There are 15 residues in the CDR3. Trimming shortened V by 5 bases and J by 2 bases, and 14 bases separated the two germline ends. The CDR3 sequence is CASSLGGSPYNEQFF. As DNA, the CDR3 is TGTGCCAGCAGTCTCGGGGGTTCACCCTACAATGAGCAGTTCTTC. Full variable domain (remainder filled in from reference TRBV5-5 and TRBJ2-1): DAGVTQSPTHLIKTRGQQVTLRCSPISGHKSVSWYQQVLGQGPQFIFQYYEKEERGRGNFPDRFSARQFPNYSSELNVNALLLGDSALYLCASSLGGSPYNEQFFGPGTRLTVL.

This clonotype was seen only a few times. V usage is TRBV27 and J usage is TRBJ1-1; 10 nucleotides match TRBD1. The V gene's germline CDR1 is MNHEY and CDR2 SMNVEV (reference sequence). With V trimmed by 5 bases and J by 3 bases, 6 bases remained unmatched. The CDR3 is 15 residues long. This chain's CDR3 is CASSPGQGGYTEAFF. In nucleotides, the CDR3 is TGTGCCAGCAGTCCCGGACAGGGGGGATACACTGAAGCTTTCTTT.

This clonotype was observed at least ten times. This rearrangement joins TRBV6-2 or TRBV6-3 to TRBJ2-1, with TRBD2 matching 10 bases. Germline V gene sequence: CDR1 MNHEY, CDR2 SVGEGT. The V segment lost 9 bases and the J segment 2 bases; nucleotides outside the gene matches: 10. The CDR3 runs 16 residues. CDR3: CARGRASGGPYNEQFF. In DNA form, the CDR3 reads TGTGCCAGGGGCAGAGCTAGCGGGGGTCCCTACAATGAGCAGTTCTTC.

The rearrangement uses TRBV15 and TRBJ1-5; TRBD1 matches 10 bases. J lost 3 bases, V lost 5 bases, and 4 bases had no gene match. The CDR3 runs to 15 residues. Per the germline V gene, CDR1 is LNHNV and CDR2 is YYDKDF (reference sequence). The CDR3 region is CATSEGQGLNQPQHF. CDR3 coding DNA: TGTGCCACCAGCGAGGGACAGGGGCTCAATCAGCCCCAGCATTTT.

This clonotype came up many times. The chain combines TRBV7-8 with TRBJ2-1; 8 bases match TRBD2. In germline, CDR1 is SGHVS, CDR2 FQNEAQ. CDR3 length: 15 amino acids. With V trimmed by 2 bases and J by 8 bases, 8 bases remained unmatched. The CDR3 is CASSLPLGGRYEQFF. The CDR3 nucleotides are TGTGCCAGCAGCTTACCTTTGGGCGGGAGGTATGAGCAGTTCTTC.

In this sample, this clonotype turned up a few times. This chain uses TRBV12-3 or TRBV12-4 with TRBJ1-2; TRBD1 might be the D (5 bases). Trimming removed 1 base from V and 5 bases from J, with 17 bases in between. CDR3 length equals 16 residues. The CDR3 nucleotides read TGTGCCAGCAGTTTAGTGGGGGGATGGCAGAATTATGGCTACACCTTC. The encoded protein is CASSLVGGWQNYGYTF.

As DNA, the CDR3 is TGCGCCAGCAGCCCGGAACTAGCGGGAGCCCCAGATACGCAGTATTTT. Amino acids: CASSPELAGAPDTQYF. This chain uses TRBV4-3 with TRBJ2-3; 11 nucleotides agree with TRBD2. The CDR3 extends over 16 amino acids. Per germline, CDR1 LGHNA and CDR2 YSLEER. The trim removed 4 bases at V and 4 bases at J, leaving 7 bases unmatched.

This clonotype was counted at least ten times. V gene TRBV15 combines with J gene TRBJ1-1, with TRBD1 as a possible D gene (5 bases). Trimming removed 0 bases from V and 8 bases from J, with 16 bases in between. This CDR3 spans 15 amino acids. CDR1 LNHNV and CDR2 YYDKDF come from the germline V gene (reference sequence). The CDR3 DNA follows: TGTGCCACCAGCAGAGATCCAGGGTGGCAAAAGGAAGCTTTCTTT. Its translation is CATSRDPGWQKEAFF. Full variable domain (missing parts from reference TRBV15 and TRBJ1-1): DAMVIQNPRYQVTQFGKPVTLSCSQTLNHNVMYWYQQKSSQAPKLLFHYYDKDFNNEADTPDNFQSRRPNTSFCFLDIRSPGLGDTAMYLCATSRDPGWQKEAFFGQGTRLTVV.

In this sample, this clonotype turned up many times. CDR3 in DNA: TGTGCCAGCAGCCGACCCCACGGGGAGCTGTTTTTT. Its protein product is CASSRPHGELFF. The V gene is TRBV4-2, the J gene TRBJ2-2; no clear D gene. V was clipped by 4 bases and J by 7 bases, with 7 bases between them. The CDR3 runs to 12 residues. CDR1 is LGHNA, CDR2 YNFKEQ, per germline.

This clonotype has a handful of counts. Given the absence of the conserved phenylalanine or tryptophan at the CDR3 end, a read error is likely. No DNA is shown, since the ends of the CDR3 on it are uncertain; the CDR3 is the one TCRdb lists. This chain links TRBV28 with TRBJ2-3; TRBD1, the table's D call, lacks a check against the DNA. Germline lookup yields CDR1 MDHEN and CDR2 SYDVKM. The CDR3 adds up to 8 amino acids, both ends counted. The CDR3 loop reads CASNQGES.